Below are 9 T cell receptor beta chains sequenced from a single sample in a study of early T cells in non-severe SARS-CoV-2 infection. TCRdb redid the calling of the 5' RACE reads with MiXCR, one entry per CDR3 protein. Of about 59,000 distinct CDR3 sequences listed, less than 15% are singletons. This specimen was whole blood, taken at baseline. These receptor sequences come from an adult who was a healthcare worker with PCR-confirmed SARS-CoV-2 infection or an uninfected control (not recorded which).

This clonotype was counted between two and nine times. This chain uses TRBV20-1 with TRBJ2-3; 12 bases align to TRBD2. After removal of 3 bases from V and 7 bases from J, the junction contained 8 bases not matched to a gene. The CDR3 totals 15 residues. The germline CDR1 and CDR2 sequences are DFQATT and SNEGSKA (reference sequence). The CDR3 nucleotides read TGCAGTGCTAGGGCTAGCGGGAGGGCCTGGAATACGCAGTATTTT. It specifies CSARASGRAWNTQYF.

In this sample, this clonotype turned up a few times. The chain recombines TRBV20-1 with TRBJ1-1; D perhaps matches TRBD1 (6 bases). Germline loops: CDR1 DFQATT, CDR2 SNEGSKA (reference sequence). The CDR3 loop spans 13 amino acids. Trimming shortened V by 5 bases and J by 7 bases, and 17 bases separated the two germline ends. CDR3 amino acids: CSAPYPDSNEAFF. CDR3 nucleotide sequence: TGCAGTGCTCCATATCCGGACAGCAATGAAGCTTTCTTT.

J is TRBJ2-5 and V is TRBV11-2, with a weak D call TRBD1 (5 bases). Trimming stripped 5 bases from V and 4 bases from J, with 11 bases between. Germline V lookup: CDR1 SGHAT, CDR2 FQNNGV. This CDR3 comprises 13 residues. CDR3 nucleotide sequence: TGTGCCAGCAGCCCCTTCAGGGCAGAGACCCAGTACTTC. Encoded protein: CASSPFRAETQYF.

The rearrangement links TRBV24-1 to TRBJ2-2, with D perhaps given as TRBD1 or TRBD2 (5 bases each). This CDR3 has 14 amino acids. Looked up from germline, CDR1 is KGHDR and CDR2 is SFDVKD. Trimming shortened V by 5 bases and J by 2 bases, and 8 bases separated the two germline ends. The CDR3 DNA sequence: TGTGCCACCAGTGTGGGACGTAACACCGGGGAGCTGTTTTTT. Translated, it gives CATSVGRNTGELFF.

Note on this clonotype: Germline and junction disagree at one end, which may indicate a read error. This chain's CDR3 is CASSLVTRPVYYEQYF. The CDR3 coding sequence is TGTGCTAGCAGCTTAGTTACCCGCCCGGTCTACTACGAGCAGTACTTC. The V call is TRBV7-7, the J call TRBJ2-7; D is undetermined. CDR3 length: 16 residues. Germline-derived CDR1 and CDR2 are SSHAT and FNYEAQ (reference sequence).

The rearrangement uses TRBV19 and TRBJ2-4; 9 bases are shared with TRBD1. Germline CDR1 LNHDA, CDR2 SQIVND (reference sequence). This CDR3 is 13 amino acids long. Trimming cost V 6 bases and J 15 bases; bases outside gene matches: 12. This CDR3 reads CASRRDRGDTWYF. CDR3 coding DNA: TGTGCCAGTAGGCGAGACAGGGGGGATACATGGTACTTC.

V is TRBV20-1 and J is TRBJ2-7, with TRBD2 as a possible D gene (7 bases). CDR1 is DFQATT and CDR2 is SNEGSKA in the germline V gene (reference sequence). Trimming pared 1 base from V and 2 bases from J, leaving 18 bases between. This CDR3 contains 16 residues. CDR3 amino acids: CSARALGRGQTYEQYF. In DNA, the CDR3 is TGCAGTGCTAGAGCCCTGGGGCGGGGGCAAACCTACGAGCAGTACTTC.

The chain carries TRBV10-3 and TRBJ2-7, with a weak D call TRBD1 (7 bases). CDR1 and CDR2 from the germline V gene are ENHRY and SYGVKD. The CDR3 covers 14 residues. The ends were cut back, 4 bases at V and 2 bases at J, with 12 bases in the middle. The CDR3 coding sequence is TGTGCCATCAGTGCAGGGGGAGGAACCTACGAGCAGTACTTC. It specifies CAISAGGGTYEQYF.

The chain couples TRBV7-3 to TRBJ1-1; possible D gene TRBD1, 6 bases. The CDR3 consists of 14 residues. Trimming pared 5 bases from V and 3 bases from J, leaving 13 bases between. Looked up from germline, CDR1 is SGHTA and CDR2 is FQGTGA. CDR3 protein: CASSQEGGYTEAFF. The CDR3 nucleotides read TGTGCCAGCAGCCAAGAGGGGGGCTACACTGAAGCTTTCTTT.